This T cell receptor (beta chain) was found in a study of identical twins. TCRdb analysed the 5' RACE reads with MiXCR anew, one entry per CDR3 protein. This sample carries 150,000 or so distinct CDR3 sequences, 3% to 4% of them seen once, and the ten largest clones take around 8%. V shed 3 bases and J 7 bases; nucleotides not matched to a gene: 3. Germline V lookup: CDR1 ENHRY, CDR2 SYGVKD. The CDR3 runs 13 residues. Many counts were recorded for this clonotype. The sample comprised memory T cells sorted from blood. The chain employs TRBV10-3 and TRBJ2-1, with 7 bases lining up with TRBD2. This TCR was recovered from a man younger than 35 in good health. Here the CDR3 DNA reads TGTGCCATCAGTGACGGGAGGAGAAATGAGCAGTTCTTC. This encodes CAISDGRRNEQFF.